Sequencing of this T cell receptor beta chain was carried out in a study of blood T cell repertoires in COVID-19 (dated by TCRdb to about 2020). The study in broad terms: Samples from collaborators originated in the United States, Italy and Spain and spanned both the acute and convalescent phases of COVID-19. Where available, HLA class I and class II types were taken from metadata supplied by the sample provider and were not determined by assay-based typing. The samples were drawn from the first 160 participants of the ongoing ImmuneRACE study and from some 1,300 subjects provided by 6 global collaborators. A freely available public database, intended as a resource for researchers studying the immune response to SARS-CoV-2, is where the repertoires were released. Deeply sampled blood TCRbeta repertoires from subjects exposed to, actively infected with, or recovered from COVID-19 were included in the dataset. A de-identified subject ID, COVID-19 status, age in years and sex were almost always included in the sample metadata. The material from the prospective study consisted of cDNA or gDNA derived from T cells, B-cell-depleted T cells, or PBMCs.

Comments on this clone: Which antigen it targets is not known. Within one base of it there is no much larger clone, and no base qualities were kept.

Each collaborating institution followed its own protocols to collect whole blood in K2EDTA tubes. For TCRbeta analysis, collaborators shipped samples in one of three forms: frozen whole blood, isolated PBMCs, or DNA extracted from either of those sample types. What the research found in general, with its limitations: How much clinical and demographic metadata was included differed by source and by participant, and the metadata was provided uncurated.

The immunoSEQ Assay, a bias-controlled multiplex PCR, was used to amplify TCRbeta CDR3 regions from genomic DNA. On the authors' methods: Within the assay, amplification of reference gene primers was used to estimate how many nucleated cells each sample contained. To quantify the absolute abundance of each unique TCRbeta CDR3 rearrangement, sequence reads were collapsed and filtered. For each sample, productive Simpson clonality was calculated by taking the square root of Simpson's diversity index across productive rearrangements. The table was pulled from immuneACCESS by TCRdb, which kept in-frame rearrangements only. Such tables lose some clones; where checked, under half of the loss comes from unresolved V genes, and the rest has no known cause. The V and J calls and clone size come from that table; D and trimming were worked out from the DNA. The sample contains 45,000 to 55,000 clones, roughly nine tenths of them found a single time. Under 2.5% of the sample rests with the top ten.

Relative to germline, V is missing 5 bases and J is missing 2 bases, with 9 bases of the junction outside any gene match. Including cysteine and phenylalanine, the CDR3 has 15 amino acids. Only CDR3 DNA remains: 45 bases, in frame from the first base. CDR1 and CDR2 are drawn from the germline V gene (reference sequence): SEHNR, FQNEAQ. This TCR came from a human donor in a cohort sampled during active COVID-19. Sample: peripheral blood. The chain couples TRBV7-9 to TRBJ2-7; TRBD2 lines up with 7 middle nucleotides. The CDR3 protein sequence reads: CASSPQAGVTYEQYF. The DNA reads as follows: TGTGCCAGCAGCCCACAGGCGGGGGTTACCTACGAGCAGTACTTC.